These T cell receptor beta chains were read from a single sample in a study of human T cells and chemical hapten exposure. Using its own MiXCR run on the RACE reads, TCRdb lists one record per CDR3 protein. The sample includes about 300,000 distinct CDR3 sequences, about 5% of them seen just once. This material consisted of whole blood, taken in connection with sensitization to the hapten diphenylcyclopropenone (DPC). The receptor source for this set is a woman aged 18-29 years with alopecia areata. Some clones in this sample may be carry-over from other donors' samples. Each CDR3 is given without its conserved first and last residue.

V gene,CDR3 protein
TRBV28,ASRSGELF
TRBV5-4,ASSIAGVETQY
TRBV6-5,ASSPLFSSYNEQF
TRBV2,ASSVGISGFGNQPQH
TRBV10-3,AISNRGVAGDTQY
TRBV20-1,SASSNTGTEAF
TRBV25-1,ASSEYRTGGNEKLF
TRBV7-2,ASSLSRSGQHYGYT
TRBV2,ASSEKALGDTQY
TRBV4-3,ASSQDRGPWDEQF
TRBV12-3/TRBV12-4,ASTHQPWGSKNIQY
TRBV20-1,SARGETSGGWTDTQY
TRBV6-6,ASSYPTVAGELF
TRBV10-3,AIRGGPRDTQY
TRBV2,ASRDPVPGDSTEAF
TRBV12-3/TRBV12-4,ASSLRYHPDSRMNQPQH